This TCR beta chain comes out of a study of blood T cell repertoires in COVID-19. Germline V gene data show CDR1 as LNHDA and CDR2 as SQIVND (reference sequence). This CDR3 has 14 residues. Trimming removed 4 bases at V and 4 bases at J, with 10 bases between. Assay: immunoSEQ multiplex PCR; the TCRdb copy retains only in-frame clones and omits some. In the table there are about 160,000 clones, approximately 92% of which are singletons. V and J are TRBV19 and TRBJ2-2; a possible D gene is TRBD1 (6 bases). This TCR was recovered from a man aged 25 to 40 with COVID-19, enrolled during active disease. Source material: peripheral blood. The CDR3 protein is CASSSQGRTGELFF. CDR3 coding DNA: TGTGCCAGTAGTAGTCAGGGGCGCACCGGGGAGCTGTTTTTT. Full variable domain (missing parts from reference TRBV19 and TRBJ2-2): DGGITQSPKYLFRKEGQNVTLSCEQNLNHDAMYWYRQDPGQGLRLIYYSQIVNDFQKGDIAEGYSVSREKKESFPLTVTSAQKNPTAFYLCASSSQGRTGELFFGEGSRLTVL.